The present T cell receptor beta chain was sequenced within a study of technical replicates of blood from a handful of donors. The repertoire was sequenced with immunoSEQ multiplex PCR; TCRdb's copy has only in-frame clones and lacks some. The sample consists of 68,000 or so clones, approximately 89% of them appearing once. This CDR3 is built from 14 residues. V dropped 6 bases and J dropped 3 bases, with 12 bases sitting between them. Germline V lookup: CDR1 MNHNS, CDR2 SASEGT. The source material was PBMCs. The chain employs TRBV6-1 and TRBJ1-3; D gene ambiguous. The receptor was derived from a human donor in good health. Some clones in this sample may be carry-over from other donors' samples. The CDR3 DNA reads TGTGCCAGCAGGGTGGGCCTGGGTGGAAACACCATATATTTT. It is translated as CASRVGLGGNTIYF.